A single sample is the source of the 15 T cell receptor beta chains below, sequenced in a study of shared clonotypes between healthy human individuals. The method was immunoSEQ multiplex PCR; TCRdb's version includes in-frame clones alone and lacks a portion of them. The sample holds about 2.3 million clones, 90% to 95% seen once. Sequenced: naive CD4+ T cells from PBMCs. Sample subset: CD45RA+ positively selected. Source of these receptors: a man between 18 and 35 years old in good health. Some clones in this sample may be carry-over from other donors' samples.

The CDR3 DNA is TGTGCCAGCAGCCCCGGACTAGCGGGAGCTCGAGAGACCCAGTACTTC. Protein sequence: CASSPGLAGARETQYF. The V and J genes are TRBV28 and TRBJ2-5; 13 nucleotides agree with TRBD2. Germline assignment: CDR1 MDHEN and CDR2 SYDVKM. V shed 6 bases and J 4 bases; nucleotides not matched to a gene: 8. The CDR3 consists of 16 residues.

V and J are TRBV18 and TRBJ1-1; D possibly corresponds to TRBD1 (6 bases). Trimming removed 3 bases at V and 4 bases at J, with 18 bases between. CDR1 KGHSH and CDR2 LQKENI come from the germline V gene. The CDR3 length is 16 residues. The CDR3 loop reads CASSPFLLGASTEAFF. The CDR3 DNA sequence: TGTGCCAGCTCACCCTTTTTACTGGGGGCGAGCACTGAAGCTTTCTTT.

This sequence joins TRBV9 and TRBJ2-2; D remains unclear. Trimming shortened V by 0 bases and J by 6 bases, and 12 bases separated the two germline ends. Germline CDR1 reads SGDLS; CDR2 reads YYNGEE. CDR3 length: 15 residues. The chain's CDR3 is CASSVAVGLPGELFF. CDR3 coding DNA: TGTGCCAGCAGCGTAGCGGTGGGGTTACCCGGGGAGCTGTTTTTT.

This chain uses TRBV6-1 with TRBJ2-2; D perhaps matches TRBD1 (7 bases). Germline V gives CDR1 MNHNS, CDR2 SASEGT. V lost 6 bases and J lost 5, with 16 bases in between. This CDR3 has 15 amino acids. The CDR3 spells CASREGQYWTGELFF. In nucleotides, the CDR3 is TGTGCCAGCAGGGAGGGACAGTACTGGACCGGGGAGCTGTTTTTT.

The CDR3 bases are TGTGCCACCAGCAGATGGACTCAGAGCTCTGGAAACACCATATATTTT. It is translated as CATSRWTQSSGNTIYF. V usage is TRBV15 and J usage is TRBJ1-3; D is unclear. This CDR3 has 16 residues. CDR1 is LNHNV, CDR2 YYDKDF, per germline (reference sequence). The V and J ends lost 2 bases and 0 bases respectively, with 11 bases between them.

The chain couples TRBV5-6 to TRBJ2-5; 12 bases are shared with TRBD1. The V gene's germline CDR1 is SGHDT and CDR2 YYEEEE. The CDR3 consists of 15 residues. After removal of 4 bases from V and 5 bases from J, the junction contained 6 bases not matched to a gene. CDR3 coding DNA: TGTGCCAGCAGCGTCGGGACAGGGGGCTCTGAGACCCAGTACTTC. Its protein is CASSVGTGGSETQYF. Based on the CDR3 plus reference TRBV5-6 and TRBJ2-5, the full variable domain is DAGVTQSPTHLIKTRGQQVTLRCSPKSGHDTVSWYQQALGQGPQFIFQYYEEEERQRGNFPDRFSGHQFPNYSSELNVNALLLGDSALYLCASSVGTGGSETQYFGPGTRLLVL.

V gene TRBV5-1 combines with J gene TRBJ1-6, with unresolved D. Germline CDR1 SGHRS, CDR2 YFSETQ. This CDR3 contains 17 residues. Trimming left V 0 bases short and J 9 bases short, with 19 bases between. The CDR3 region is CASSLGASAVISSPLHF. The CDR3 nucleotides are TGCGCCAGCAGCTTGGGGGCCTCGGCAGTTATATCTTCACCCCTCCACTTT.

This chain connects TRBV28 to TRBJ2-5, with TRBD1 as a possible D gene (6 bases). Deletions cut 8 bases from V and 1 base from J, with 20 bases between. The CDR3 totals 16 residues. In germline, CDR1 is MDHEN, CDR2 SYDVKM. This CDR3 reads CASALPGASSQETQYF. In nucleotides, the CDR3 is TGTGCCAGCGCCCTACCAGGGGCCAGCTCCCAAGAGACCCAGTACTTC. The full variable domain, completed using reference TRBV28 and TRBJ2-5, is DVKVTQSSRYLVKRTGEKVFLECVQDMDHENMFWYRQDPGLGLRLIYFSYDVKMKEKGDIPEGYSVSREKKERFSLILESASTNQTSMYLCASALPGASSQETQYFGPGTRLLVL.

The V gene is TRBV28, the J gene TRBJ2-7; 7 nucleotides match TRBD1. The germline CDR1 and CDR2 sequences are MDHEN and SYDVKM. The ends lost 5 bases at V and 5 bases at J; junction bases unmatched: 15. The CDR3 totals 16 residues. CDR3 coding DNA: TGTGCCAGCAGTGAAGTCTTCTTACGACAGGGCAACGAGCAGTACTTC. It translates to CASSEVFLRQGNEQYF.

The chain is built from TRBV5-1 and TRBJ1-4; D is unclear. Germline V lookup: CDR1 SGHRS, CDR2 YFSETQ. The ends were cut back, 2 bases at V and 8 bases at J, with 13 bases in the middle. The CDR3 runs 14 residues. DNA of the CDR3: TGCGCCAGCAGCTTAGTCAGGCCCATGGAAAAACTGTTTTTT. It is translated as CASSLVRPMEKLFF.

The chain uses TRBV5-6 and TRBJ2-2, with D perhaps TRBD1 or TRBD2 (5 bases each). The V end lost 7 bases, the J end lost 5 bases, and 21 bases lay between the germline ends. The germline CDR1 and CDR2 sequences are SGHDT and YYEEEE. The length of the CDR3 is 16 residues. DNA for the CDR3: TGTGCCAGCCGCAATATCGGGACCCGAGGGACCGGGGAGCTGTTTTTT. Encoded protein: CASRNIGTRGTGELFF. The variable domain in full, completed from reference TRBV5-6 and TRBJ2-2, reads DAGVTQSPTHLIKTRGQQVTLRCSPKSGHDTVSWYQQALGQGPQFIFQYYEEEERQRGNFPDRFSGHQFPNYSSELNVNALLLGDSALYLCASRNIGTRGTGELFFGEGSRLTVL.

The gene calls are TRBV5-4 and TRBJ2-1; D is possibly TRBD1 or TRBD2 (5 bases each). Germline CDR1 and CDR2: SGHNT and YYREEE (reference sequence). V gave up 4 bases and J gave up 0 bases, with 11 bases separating them. The CDR3 spans 15 residues. The CDR3 nucleotides read TGTGCCAGCAGCCCTATGGGGACCTCCTACAATGAGCAGTTCTTC. Protein sequence: CASSPMGTSYNEQFF.

The V gene is TRBV11-2, the J gene TRBJ2-7; 7 nucleotides align to TRBD1. Trimming at V came to 5 bases and at J to 0 bases, leaving 10 bases not matched to a gene. Germline lookup yields CDR1 SGHAT and CDR2 FQNNGV. The CDR3 is made up of 16 amino acids. CDR3 sequence reads: CASSHTGAPSSYEQYF. In DNA, the CDR3 is TGTGCCAGCAGCCATACAGGGGCACCAAGCTCCTACGAGCAGTACTTC.

The CDR3 DNA follows: TGTGCCAGTAGTAAGCGGAACCGGGACGGGTACTCCTACGAGCAGTACTTC. It yields the protein CASSKRNRDGYSYEQYF. The chain couples TRBV19 to TRBJ2-7, with D perhaps assigned TRBD1 or TRBD2 (5 bases each). The CDR3 runs to 17 residues. Trimming stripped 4 bases from V and 0 bases from J, with 19 bases between. CDR1 LNHDA and CDR2 SQIVND come from the germline V gene (reference sequence).

This clone occurred a few times. This chain links TRBV30 with TRBJ1-5, with 8 nucleotides matching TRBD1. Germline values: CDR1 GTSNPN, CDR2 SVGIG (reference sequence). V shed 2 bases, J shed 7 bases, and the junction held 7 bases outside the gene matches. The length of the CDR3 is 14 residues. The chain's CDR3 is CAWSSGQGGQPQHF. CDR3 sequence (DNA): TGTGCCTGGAGTTCCGGACAGGGCGGGCAGCCCCAGCATTTT. Complete variable domain (other parts from reference TRBV30 and TRBJ1-5): SQTIHQWPATLVQPVGSPLSLECTVEGTSNPNLYWYRQAAGRGLQLLFYSVGIGQISSEVPQNLSASRPQDRQFILSSKKLLLSDSGFYLCAWSSGQGGQPQHFGDGTRLSIL.